Listed here is a single TCR beta chain. This CDR3 is built from 18 residues. CDR1 and CDR2 from the germline V gene are MNHNS and SASEGT. Trimming pared 5 bases from V and 2 bases from J, leaving 19 bases between. This sample is drawn from a study of T cells in Graves' hyperthyroidism and ophthalmopathy. RNA transcripts yielded amplified TCR beta CDR3 regions. TCR CDR3 underwent first-round RT-PCR with the HTBI primer set. TCRdb analysed the multiplex PCR reads with MiXCR anew, one entry per CDR3 protein. This sample yields a few hundred thousand distinct CDR3 sequences, of which more than 15% are seen a single time; approximately 7.4% belongs to the top ten.

Input material: blood. The clonotype was recovered from a woman in her twenties or thirties with Graves' hyperthyroidism. This chain joins TRBV6-1 and TRBJ2-6; the D gene is possibly TRBD1 (6 bases). In DNA, the CDR3 is TGTGCCAGCAGTCAAGGGGGTTTCCGGATTGCTGGGGCCAACGTCCTGACTTTC. Amino acid sequence: CASSQGGFRIAGANVLTF.